A selection of T cell receptor beta chains follows, all from one sample in a study of post-analysis software for immune sequencing data. TCRdb processed the PCR reads anew with MiXCR; each CDR3 protein has one entry. The table lists 650,000 to 900,000 distinct CDR3 sequences, roughly 50% of them singletons. The material sequenced was blood. Receptors originate from a girl under 18 with multiple sclerosis. Each CDR3 is given with its conserved first and last residue. Each record gives: D gene, clone size, J gene, V gene, CDR3 protein, CDR3 DNA. A D gene is named only where the DNA matches it firmly. Some rows have no size entry. The others give once, few or many, or a class for an expanded clone.

D gene: .
clone size: .
J gene: TRBJ2-1
V gene: TRBV15
CDR3 protein: CATSRDLTDNEQFF
CDR3 DNA: TGTGCCACCAGCAGGGACCTCACGGACAATGAGCAGTTCTTC

D gene: .
clone size: few
J gene: TRBJ2-1
V gene: TRBV7-6
CDR3 protein: CASTPGGGTSYNEQFF
CDR3 DNA: TGTGCCAGCACCCCGGGGGGCGGGACCTCCTACAATGAGCAGTTCTTC

D gene: .
clone size: .
J gene: TRBJ2-7
V gene: TRBV6-1
CDR3 protein: CASRKNAEGQSSCEQYF
CDR3 DNA: TGTGCCAGCAGAAAGAACGCGGAGGGGCAAAGCTCCTGCGAGCAGTACTTC

D gene: .
clone size: .
J gene: TRBJ2-2
V gene: TRBV25-1
CDR3 protein: CASSGRGAGPLGELFF
CDR3 DNA: TGTGCCAGCAGTGGAAGAGGAGCGGGCCCTCTGGGGGAGCTGTTTTTT

D gene: .
clone size: .
J gene: TRBJ1-2
V gene: TRBV4-1
CDR3 protein: CASSQDLTDYGYTF
CDR3 DNA: TGCGCCAGCAGCCAAGATCTTACGGACTATGGCTACACCTTC

D gene: .
clone size: .
J gene: TRBJ2-3
V gene: TRBV12-3/TRBV12-4
CDR3 protein: CASKDGTDTQYF
CDR3 DNA: TGTGCCAGCAAAGACGGCACAGATACGCAGTATTTT

D gene: TRBD1
clone size: .
J gene: TRBJ2-2
V gene: TRBV5-1
CDR3 protein: CASSAGTGVTGELFF
CDR3 DNA: TGCGCCAGCAGCGCCGGGACAGGGGTTACCGGGGAGCTGTTTTTT

D gene: .
clone size: .
J gene: TRBJ1-2
V gene: TRBV6-5
CDR3 protein: CASSPGDGTYGYTF
CDR3 DNA: TGTGCCAGCAGCCCCGGGGACGGCACGTATGGCTACACCTTC

D gene: TRBD2
clone size: .
J gene: TRBJ2-7
V gene: TRBV28
CDR3 protein: CASSPGLEGELHEQYF
CDR3 DNA: TGTGCCAGCAGTCCGGGACTAGAGGGAGAACTTCACGAGCAGTACTTC

D gene: .
clone size: .
J gene: TRBJ1-5
V gene: TRBV4-3
CDR3 protein: CASSPVRNQPQHF
CDR3 DNA: TGCGCCAGCAGCCCGGTTCGGAATCAGCCCCAGCATTTT

D gene: .
clone size: .
J gene: TRBJ2-7
V gene: TRBV4-2
CDR3 protein: CASSLDLDSIYEQYF
CDR3 DNA: TGTGCCAGCAGTCTAGATCTAGACAGTATCTACGAGCAGTACTTC

D gene: .
clone size: few
J gene: TRBJ1-1
V gene: TRBV10-3
CDR3 protein: CAISESQGPYTEAFF
CDR3 DNA: TGTGCCATCAGTGAGTCACAGGGCCCTTACACTGAAGCTTTCTTT

D gene: .
clone size: .
J gene: TRBJ2-5
V gene: TRBV20-1
CDR3 protein: CSATSDRRPQETQYF
CDR3 DNA: TGCAGTGCTACCTCAGATCGTCGTCCCCAAGAGACCCAGTACTTC

D gene: .
clone size: .
J gene: TRBJ1-2
V gene: TRBV7-2
CDR3 protein: CASSSRVGDRGYTF
CDR3 DNA: TGTGCCAGCAGCTCCCGTGTGGGCGACCGTGGCTACACCTTC

D gene: .
clone size: .
J gene: TRBJ2-7
V gene: TRBV5-1
CDR3 protein: CASSLERDPLSYEQYF
CDR3 DNA: TGCGCCAGCAGCTTGGAACGGGACCCCCTCTCCTACGAGCAGTACTTC

D gene: TRBD1
clone size: few
J gene: TRBJ1-2
V gene: TRBV20-1
CDR3 protein: CSASRGPRDRVDYGYTF
CDR3 DNA: TGCAGTGCCTCTAGGGGGCCTAGGGACAGGGTGGACTATGGCTACACCTTC

D gene: .
clone size: .
J gene: TRBJ1-5
V gene: TRBV20-1
CDR3 protein: CSAPGRGINQPQHF
CDR3 DNA: TGCAGTGCGCCCGGTCGGGGGATCAATCAGCCCCAGCATTTT

D gene: TRBD2
clone size: few
J gene: TRBJ2-1
V gene: TRBV12-3/TRBV12-4
CDR3 protein: CASSGSGFSYEQFF
CDR3 DNA: TGTGCCAGCAGTGGTAGCGGGTTCAGCTATGAGCAGTTCTTC

D gene: .
clone size: few
J gene: TRBJ2-1
V gene: TRBV7-3
CDR3 protein: CASSLVGGPGSSSYNEQFF
CDR3 DNA: TGTGCCAGCAGCTTAGTAGGGGGTCCGGGGTCAAGCTCCTACAATGAGCAGTTCTTC

D gene: TRBD1
clone size: few
J gene: TRBJ1-6
V gene: TRBV6-5
CDR3 protein: CASTGTAYNSPLHF
CDR3 DNA: TGTGCCAGCACCGGGACAGCCTATAATTCACCCCTCCACTTT

D gene: TRBD2
clone size: .
J gene: TRBJ2-5
V gene: TRBV5-8
CDR3 protein: CASKPGLKPQYF
CDR3 DNA: TGTGCCAGCAAACCGGGACTAAAACCCCAGTACTTC

D gene: .
clone size: few
J gene: TRBJ1-5
V gene: TRBV27
CDR3 protein: CASSLGNNQPQHF
CDR3 DNA: TGTGCCAGCAGTTTGGGTAACAATCAGCCCCAGCATTTT

D gene: TRBD1
clone size: .
J gene: TRBJ2-7
V gene: TRBV20-1
CDR3 protein: CSARDQGDTYEQYF
CDR3 DNA: TGCAGTGCTAGAGACCAGGGGGACACCTACGAGCAGTACTTC